This T cell receptor beta chain was sequenced during a study of identical twins. Overall study results and limits: Twins shared out-of-frame alpha sequences with excess low generation probability. Sequences that were beta out-of-frame showed weaker excess twin sharing. A partial confounding effect on zero-insertion analyses could come from invariant MAIT and iNKT cells.

Germline lookup yields CDR1 KGHDR and CDR2 SFDVKD. The CDR3 spans 11 residues. V was trimmed by 6 bases and J by 5 bases, leaving 5 bases between them. TCRdb re-called the 5' RACE reads through MiXCR, storing one row per CDR3 protein. The table has 1.5 million to 2 million distinct CDR3 sequences, around 33% seen once. This clonotype was seen only a few times. What it binds is unknown. This rearrangement joins TRBV24-1 to TRBJ2-3; D unresolved. The specimen sequenced was cord blood. This receptor was identified in a newborn girl in good health. This CDR3 is CATSPGDTQYF. The CDR3 DNA sequence: TGTGCCACCAGTCCGGGAGATACGCAGTATTTT.